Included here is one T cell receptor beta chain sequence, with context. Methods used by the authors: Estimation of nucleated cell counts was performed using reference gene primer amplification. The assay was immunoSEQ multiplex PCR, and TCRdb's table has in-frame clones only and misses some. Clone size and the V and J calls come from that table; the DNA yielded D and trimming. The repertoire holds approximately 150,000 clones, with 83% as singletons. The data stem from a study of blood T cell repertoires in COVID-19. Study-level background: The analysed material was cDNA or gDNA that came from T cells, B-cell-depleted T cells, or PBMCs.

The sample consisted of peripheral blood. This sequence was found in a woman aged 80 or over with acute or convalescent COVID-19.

The CDR3, as DNA: TGTGCCAGCAGCCTAGGACACGTCTATGGCTACACCTTC. Protein: CASSLGHVYGYTF. The chain carries TRBV7-2 and TRBJ1-2, with a tentative D call TRBD1 (5 bases). Trimming left V 5 bases short and J 4 bases short, with 11 bases between. The length of the CDR3 is 13 residues. CDR1 is SGHTA, CDR2 FQGNSA, per germline.